The 27 T cell receptor beta chains below come from one sample, sequenced in a study of Ad26.COV2.S vaccination and SARS-CoV-2 variants. Generated by immunoSEQ multiplex PCR, the TCRdb table keeps only in-frame clones and is missing some. In the table there are fewer than 900,000 clones, more than 80% of which are singletons. The treatment denotes: about 20 received Ad26.COV2.S at low or high dose, single or two shots; about 5 received placebo; per-sample allocation not given. At day 63 after the first vaccine or placebo injection, samples were drawn. This material consisted of peripheral blood, taken in a trial of Ad26.COV2.S vaccine versus placebo. These receptors originate from a person between 18 and 65 years old who received the Ad26.COV2.S COVID-19 vaccine or a placebo.

This chain links TRBV7-2 with TRBJ2-1; D is unresolved. Germline V gives CDR1 SGHTA, CDR2 FQGNSA. This CDR3 is 11 amino acids long. The germline V and J ends were trimmed by 5 bases and 5 bases, with 4 bases remaining between them. CDR3 protein: CASSNHNEQFF. The CDR3 DNA sequence: TGTGCCAGCAGCAATCACAATGAGCAGTTCTTC.

V gene TRBV7-3 combines with J gene TRBJ2-3; D may be TRBD1 (6 bases). The CDR3 runs 15 residues. Germline loops: CDR1 SGHTA, CDR2 FQGTGA. Trimming shortened V by 5 bases and J by 1 base, and 13 bases separated the two germline ends. The CDR3, as DNA: TGTGCCAGCAGCCAGGGGACAATTCGCACAGATACGCAGTATTTT. Protein sequence: CASSQGTIRTDTQYF.

This clone occurred once. The chain employs TRBV12-3 or TRBV12-4 and TRBJ2-7; D perhaps matches TRBD2 (6 bases). The CDR3 contains 12 residues. Trimming pared 5 bases from V and 6 bases from J, leaving 11 bases between. CDR3 DNA: TGTGCCAGCAGTCACGTGGGGGGCGAGCAGTACTTC. Its translation is CASSHVGGEQYF.

This clone was counted once. The sample has other DNA sequences that encode this CDR3 too. V and J are TRBV7-3 and TRBJ2-7, with no clear D. The V gene lost 2 bases and the J gene lost 1 base, with 6 bases spanning the gap. CDR1 is SGHTA, CDR2 FQGTGA, per germline. CDR3 length: 13 residues. The CDR3 loop reads CASSLGPSYEQYF. CDR3 in DNA: TGTGCCAGCAGCTTAGGGCCGTCCTACGAGCAGTACTTC.

The V gene is TRBV6-2 or TRBV6-3, the J gene TRBJ2-7; 8 bases line up with TRBD2. Germline assignment: CDR1 MNHEY and CDR2 SVGEGT. The CDR3 has 14 amino acids. The V and J ends lost 5 bases and 0 bases, in that order; junction bases with no gene match: 3. CDR3 residues: CASSQLADSYEQYF. CDR3 in DNA: TGTGCCAGCAGTCAACTAGCGGACTCCTACGAGCAGTACTTC.

CDR3: CASSQVSGSGANVLTF. The CDR3, as DNA: TGTGCCAGCAGCCAAGTGTCGGGCTCTGGGGCCAACGTCCTGACTTTC. The chain recombines TRBV4-2 with TRBJ2-6; no firm D call. The ends were cut back, 1 base at V and 0 bases at J, with 7 bases in the middle. The germline CDR1 and CDR2 sequences are LGHNA and YNFKEQ. This CDR3 has 16 residues.

The J gene is TRBJ2-1, the V gene TRBV11-2, with TRBD2 identical over 8 bases. V was pared by 0 bases and J by 8 bases, with 6 bases of the junction left unmatched. The CDR3 spans 15 residues. Germline V gene lookup returns CDR1 SGHAT and CDR2 FQNNGV. The CDR3 DNA follows: TGTGCCAGCAGCTTAGAAGCGGGAGTGTCACATGAGCAGTTCTTC. Encoded protein: CASSLEAGVSHEQFF.

The chain joins TRBV13 to TRBJ2-5; TRBD2 agrees at 9 bases. The CDR3 extends over 16 amino acids. Trimming took 0 bases from V and 5 from J; bases not matched to a gene: 7. Germline V lookup: CDR1 PRHDT, CDR2 FYEKMQ (reference sequence). CDR3: CASSLGGGRAGETQYF. DNA for the CDR3: TGTGCCAGCAGCTTAGGAGGCGGGAGGGCCGGGGAGACCCAGTACTTC. Based on the CDR3 plus reference TRBV13 and TRBJ2-5, the full variable domain is AAGVIQSPRHLIKEKRETATLKCYPIPRHDTVYWYQQGPGQDPQFLISFYEKMQSDKGSIPDRFSAQQFSDYHSELNMSSLELGDSALYFCASSLGGGRAGETQYFGPGTRLLVL.

The chain links TRBV5-1 to TRBJ2-3; TRBD2 aligns across 10 bases. The CDR3 spans 15 residues. V shed 5 bases and J 3 bases; nucleotides not matched to a gene: 6. Germline V gene data show CDR1 as SGHRS and CDR2 as YFSETQ. CDR3 sequence (DNA): TGCGCCAGCAGTTCAGCGGGGGGGAGGACAGATACGCAGTATTTT. This encodes CASSSAGGRTDTQYF.

The V call is TRBV6-5, the J call TRBJ2-5; the D gene is possibly TRBD2 (5 bases). The ends were cut back, 6 bases at V and 2 bases at J, with 13 bases in the middle. This CDR3 comprises 14 residues. Germline lookup yields CDR1 MNHEY and CDR2 SVGAGI. The CDR3 DNA reads as TGTGCCAGCAGCGGTGGACTCGGACAAGAGACCCAGTACTTC. It is translated as CASSGGLGQETQYF.

This clone has only a few counts. Written as DNA, the CDR3 is TGTGCCAGCAGCCAAGACAGGTACGAGCAGTACTTC. Translation: CASSQDRYEQYF. V usage is TRBV7-9 and J usage is TRBJ2-7, with D maybe TRBD1 (6 bases). The CDR3 is 12 amino acids. V was cut by 5 bases and J by 4 bases, with 9 bases left in between. Germline V lookup: CDR1 SEHNR, CDR2 FQNEAQ (reference sequence).

V is TRBV7-9 and J is TRBJ2-2, with TRBD2 identical over 9 bases. This CDR3 is 15 amino acids long. Unmatched junction bases numbered 2, after V lost 3 bases and J lost 3 bases. Germline CDR1 and CDR2: SEHNR and FQNEAQ (reference sequence). The CDR3 sequence: CASSLGTSYTGELFF. CDR3 nucleotide sequence: TGTGCCAGCAGCTTGGGGACTAGCTACACCGGGGAGCTGTTTTTT.

In DNA, the CDR3 is TGTGCCAGCAGCTACAGACAGGGCTTCTCTGGAAACACCATATATTTT. It translates to CASSYRQGFSGNTIYF. The J gene is TRBJ1-3, the V gene TRBV7-2, with 7 bases fitting TRBD1. The CDR3 has 16 amino acids. Losses at the gene ends were 4 bases for V and 0 bases for J; bases not matched to a gene: 6. The germline V gene has CDR1 SGHTA and CDR2 FQGNSA.

The genes are TRBV30 and TRBJ2-5; D assignment may be TRBD1 or TRBD2 (5 bases each). Trimming took 0 bases from V and 4 from J, leaving 12 bases between them. Germline V gene sequence: CDR1 GTSNPN, CDR2 SVGIG (reference sequence). This CDR3 is 14 amino acids long. The DNA for the CDR3 is TGTGCCTGGAGTGTTTCCGGGACCGGAGAGACCCAGTACTTC. Protein: CAWSVSGTGETQYF.

This chain uses TRBV5-6 with TRBJ2-5; maybe TRBD2 (5 bases). The CDR3 covers 15 residues. The ends were cut back, 0 bases at V and 6 bases at J, with 15 bases in the middle. Germline lookup yields CDR1 SGHDT and CDR2 YYEEEE. The CDR3 spells CASSLGPGVGKTQYF. CDR3 coding DNA: TGTGCCAGCAGCTTGGGGCCCGGGGTAGGGAAGACCCAGTACTTC.

This rearrangement joins TRBV27 to TRBJ2-7, with D maybe TRBD1 (5 bases). Per the germline V gene, CDR1 is MNHEY and CDR2 is SMNVEV (reference sequence). The CDR3 sequence is 13 residues long. V was cut by 6 bases and J by 4 bases, with 13 bases left in between. CDR3 in amino acids: CASRAGKVYEQYF. The CDR3 nucleotides are TGTGCCAGCAGGGCAGGGAAGGTTTACGAGCAGTACTTC.

The chain joins TRBV6-5 to TRBJ1-2; D possibly corresponds to TRBD1 (5 bases). From germline, CDR1 is MNHEY and CDR2 SVGAGI. Trimming took 10 bases from V and 0 from J, leaving 9 bases between them. The CDR3 contains 12 residues. Here the CDR3 reads CATRDANYGYTF. In DNA form, the CDR3 reads TGTGCCACCCGGGACGCTAACTATGGCTACACCTTC.

This chain uses TRBV7-6 with TRBJ2-5, with 8 nucleotides matching TRBD2. Trimming removed 5 bases from V and 0 bases from J; junction bases left unmatched: 14. Germline V gives CDR1 SGHVS, CDR2 FNYEAQ. CDR3 size: 18 residues. CDR3 residues: CASSPRVYQRGYQETQYF. In nucleotides, the CDR3 is TGTGCCAGCAGCCCTAGAGTCTACCAGCGGGGGTACCAAGAGACCCAGTACTTC.

The chain links TRBV2 to TRBJ2-7; 8 positions match TRBD1. The CDR3 length is 14 residues. Germline CDR1 and CDR2: SNHLY and FYNNEI. The junction had 7 bases not matched to a gene; V was cut back by 6 bases and J by 3 bases. In DNA, the CDR3 is TGTGCCAGCAGGGGGACAGGTCTCGGCTACGAGCAGTACTTC. Its protein is CASRGTGLGYEQYF.

This chain connects TRBV10-3 to TRBJ2-7; D remains ambiguous. CDR3 length: 12 residues. In germline, CDR1 is ENHRY, CDR2 SYGVKD. Trimming left V 2 bases short and J 0 bases short, with 2 bases between. CDR3 amino acids: CAISEASYEQYF. The CDR3, as DNA: TGTGCCATCAGTGAGGCCTCCTACGAGCAGTACTTC.

Here the CDR3 reads CASSLAPSGGGEQYF. CDR3 DNA: TGTGCCAGCAGCTTGGCCCCTAGCGGGGGAGGCGAGCAGTACTTC. The chain carries TRBV5-5 and TRBJ2-7, with 10 nucleotides matching TRBD2. The CDR3 consists of 15 residues. Germline V gene data show CDR1 as SGHKS and CDR2 as YYEKEE (reference sequence). V shed 0 bases, J shed 6 bases, and the junction held 6 bases outside the gene matches.

This clone was seen a single time. V gene TRBV25-1 combines with J gene TRBJ1-5; possibly TRBD1 for D (5 bases). Per the germline V gene, CDR1 is MGHDK and CDR2 is SYGVNS. This CDR3 comprises 14 residues. Trimming cost V 2 bases and J 7 bases, with 12 bases left between them. In nucleotides, the CDR3 is TGTGCCAGCAGTGAAGCCAGGGAGGTACAGCCCCAGCATTTT. It translates to CASSEAREVQPQHF. Drawing the rest from reference TRBV25-1 and TRBJ1-5, the complete variable domain is EADIYQTPRYLVIGTGKKITLECSQTMGHDKMYWYQQDPGMELHLIHYSYGVNSTEKGDLSSESTVSRIRTEHFPLTLESARPSHTSQYLCASSEAREVQPQHFGDGTRLSIL.

The chain carries TRBV30 and TRBJ2-4, with 9 bases lining up with TRBD1. The CDR3 totals 15 residues. The germline CDR1 and CDR2 sequences are GTSNPN and SVGIG (reference sequence). V dropped 0 bases and J dropped 5; count of bases not matched to a gene: 5. The CDR3 nucleotides are TGTGCCTGGAGTGTGGGGGACAGGGTTCAAAACATTCAGTACTTC. Translated: CAWSVGDRVQNIQYF.

The rearrangement joins TRBV30 to TRBJ2-3; 15 nucleotides agree with TRBD2. CDR1 and CDR2 (germline): GTSNPN, SVGIG (reference sequence). CDR3 length: 17 residues. V trimming: 1 base; J trimming: 6 bases; junction bases outside the gene matches: 8. The CDR3 loop reads CAWSAKGLAGGRDTQYF. CDR3 DNA: TGTGCCTGGAGTGCGAAGGGACTAGCGGGAGGAAGGGATACGCAGTATTTT.

The rearrangement links TRBV29-1 to TRBJ2-3; TRBD2 agrees at 14 bases. The trim removed 3 bases at V and 4 bases at J, leaving 3 bases unmatched. This CDR3 has 15 amino acids. The germline gives CDR1 SQVTM, CDR2 ANQGSEA. Here the CDR3 reads CSVDGTSGSADTQYF. In DNA, the CDR3 is TGCAGCGTTGATGGGACTAGCGGGAGCGCAGATACGCAGTATTTT.

The J gene is TRBJ2-1, the V gene TRBV7-2; the D gene is possibly TRBD2 (6 bases). The CDR3 length is 14 residues. Germline CDR1 SGHTA, CDR2 FQGNSA. With 0 bases removed from V and 8 bases from J, the gap between germline ends came to 11 bases. The DNA of the CDR3 is TGTGCCAGCAGCTTAGCGGGGACTCGAGATGAGCAGTTCTTC. The encoded protein is CASSLAGTRDEQFF. Using reference TRBV7-2 and TRBJ2-1 for the parts outside the CDR3, the full variable domain is GAGVSQSPSNKVTEKGKDVELRCDPISGHTALYWYRQSLGQGLEFLIYFQGNSAPDKSGLPSDRFSAERTGGSVSTLTIQRTQQEDSAVYLCASSLAGTRDEQFFGPGTRLTVL.

The DNA of the CDR3 is TGTGCCAGCAGCCTCGGGAGTCCCGGGGAGCTGTTTTTT. Encoded protein: CASSLGSPGELFF. V is TRBV12-3 or TRBV12-4 and J is TRBJ2-2; possibly TRBD2 for D (6 bases). There are 13 residues in the CDR3. V was cut by 6 bases and J by 6 bases, with 11 bases left in between.